These T cell receptor beta chains were read from a single sample in a study of regulatory T cells in long-lasting Graves disease. TCRdb re-called the multiplex PCR reads with MiXCR, one entry per CDR3 protein. The sample contains under 500,000 distinct CDR3 sequences, around 21% of which appear only once. The sequencing here drew on peripheral blood mononuclear cells (PBMCs), taken when the disease was refractory, from a patient treated with antithyroid drugs. These receptors were taken from a female donor with Graves disease. The CDR3 runs from the conserved cysteine through the conserved F or W. A D gene is named only where the DNA matches it firmly.

len,v_gene,d_gene,CDR3aa
13,TRBV30,NA,CAWSPAGSAGYTF
16,TRBV5-1,NA,CASSPGHQGAKNIQYF
13,TRBV7-3,NA,CASSQEESYGYTF
15,TRBV7-2,NA,CASSLRGGESYEQYF
15,TRBV7-2,TRBD1,CASSRKGTDTGELFF
13,TRBV20-1,TRBD2,CSARYGGSYEQYF
16,TRBV4-1,NA,CASSHRGAPDTGELFF
12,TRBV7-9,NA,CASSLEAREQFF
15,TRBV12-3/TRBV12-4,NA,CASSFGGAANQPQHF
14,TRBV7-9,NA,CASSLDRDYSPLHF
18,TRBV27,NA,CASSLGWELTHPPDEQYF
11,TRBV6-1,NA,CASSDSEKLFF
17,TRBV19,NA,CAGSITGQGIMNTEAFF
15,TRBV7-9,NA,CASSLGESSNQPQHF
14,TRBV18,NA,CASSPPATNYGYTF
15,TRBV7-9,TRBD1,CASSSRGLGGNTIYF
14,TRBV5-1,NA,CASSLWDGSYEQYF
15,TRBV28,NA,CASSLLSVANEKLFF
13,TRBV29-1,NA,CSVSYPNTGELFF
13,TRBV27,NA,CASSFSGSDEQFF
12,TRBV28,NA,CASIGIRYEQYF
13,TRBV12-3/TRBV12-4,NA,CATLGGPDYGYTF
16,TRBV7-2,NA,CASSFSVGTNTGELFF
14,TRBV5-6,NA,CASSGRGAEETQYF
13,TRBV30,TRBD1,CALSLRGRTEAFF
15,TRBV28,TRBD1,CASSPVRGTVYGYTF
15,TRBV20-1,NA,CGAKGMRAMNTEAFF
14,TRBV27,NA,CASSFGMSLYEQYF
14,TRBV7-3,TRBD1,CASSLGTGGDTQYF
15,TRBV28,TRBD2,CASSLWAGGGYEQYF
15,TRBV20-1,NA,CSARRQAGNTGELFF
14,TRBV20-1,TRBD2,CSARTSGSSNIQYF
16,TRBV28,NA,CASSFNYPLMNTEAFF
12,TRBV27,NA,CASSQGSGELFF
12,TRBV20-1,NA,CSASASTGELFF
16,TRBV4-1,NA,CASSQVSSRIVYEQYF
17,TRBV14,NA,CASSLSILRGGNQPQHF
16,TRBV3-1,NA,CASSQAQGITWQPQHF
15,TRBV28,NA,CASGSLTGPDTEAFF
17,TRBV7-2,TRBD2,CASSLDVLAGRTDTQYF
14,TRBV20-1,NA,CSAGKTRRTYGYTF
20,TRBV6-2/TRBV6-3,TRBD2,CASRTHKQGTSGALFYEQYF
13,TRBV7-2,NA,CASSLGIDREAFF
13,TRBV30,NA,CAWSASEGIGYTF
16,TRBV13,NA,CASSFGPLSGGLEQYF
17,TRBV18,NA,CASSKRPQGGGANVLTF
12,TRBV20-1,NA,CSARRGAEKLFF
16,TRBV11-1,TRBD2,CASSRTSGKPYNEQFF
18,TRBV6-1,TRBD1,CASSPLLKRGLNTGELFF
15,TRBV3-1,TRBD1,CASSQEGTGTYEQYF
16,TRBV27,TRBD1,CASRSRDRVTNYGYTF
17,TRBV3-1,TRBD2,CASSLPAGVMDQETQYF
16,TRBV28,TRBD1,CASSLPDRTGGTEAFF
14,TRBV20-1,TRBD2,CSARETSDSYEQYF
12,TRBV27,NA,CASSVTGYEQYF
13,TRBV11-1,NA,CALRPYSSYEQYF
18,TRBV27,TRBD2,CASEGASGIFTYRYEQYF
14,TRBV28,TRBD2,CASTHSGSSYEQYF
12,TRBV6-1,NA,CASGGSLYEQYF
14,TRBV3-1,NA,CASSQDGPNTEAFF